This note documents a single T cell receptor (beta chain) sequence. The target antigen is unknown. This specimen comes from a study of T-cell reconstitution after alpha-beta-depleted transplantation in children. Study-wide results and limits: Alpha-beta T cells present about two months after transplant were reported to originate from several hundred expanded graft clones. The study traced high day-60 TCRbeta diversity in some patients to surviving recipient T cells and thymic progenitors. T-cell numbers and diversity one year post-transplant derived largely from freshly generated T cells.

As it was prepared, the TCRbeta library received unique molecular identifiers. TCRdb called the PCR reads again in MiXCR, with one record for every CDR3 protein. The sample has about 830,000 distinct CDR3 sequences, 16% seen once. Germline assignment: CDR1 SNHLY and CDR2 FYNNEI. The CDR3 length is 13 residues. The V end lost 1 base, the J end lost 9 bases, and 10 bases lay between the germline ends. The input for sequencing was PBMCs, mostly from graft donor cells, taken 360 days after TCRalphabeta/CD19-depleted stem cell transplant. This sequence joins TRBV2 and TRBJ2-1; D call uncertain. This sequence was found in a male patient younger than 18 who had a stem cell transplant for acute lymphoblastic leukemia, so the T cells may come from the graft donor. In nucleotides, the CDR3 is TGTGCCAGCAGTGAAGAATCGCTCGGTGAGCAGTTCTTC. Encoded protein: CASSEESLGEQFF.